A single sample is the source of the 24 T cell receptor beta chains below, sequenced in a study of T cells after somatic rescue of genetic block. Using immunoSEQ multiplex PCR, the repertoire was profiled, and TCRdb retains in-frame clones only, with some absent. The sample consists of approximately 71,000 clones, under 95% of them appearing once. Material for sequencing was peripheral blood mononuclear cells (PBMCs). Receptors were obtained from a man in his forties or fifties.

The chain combines TRBV4-3 with TRBJ1-1; D not resolved. The CDR3 is 13 amino acids. Between the trimmed V and J ends, which lost 1 base and 0 bases, there was a span of 3 bases. Per the germline V gene, CDR1 is LGHNA and CDR2 is YSLEER. CDR3 in amino acids: CASSQAVNTEAFF. In DNA, the CDR3 is TGCGCCAGCAGCCAAGCCGTGAACACTGAAGCTTTCTTT.

V is TRBV6-5 and J is TRBJ2-5; possibly TRBD1 or TRBD2 for D (6 bases each). Germline V gene data show CDR1 as MNHEY and CDR2 as SVGAGI. V lost 2 bases, J lost 4 bases, and 14 bases lay in between. The CDR3 covers 15 residues. CDR3 loop: CASSYGSGGGETQYF. The CDR3, as DNA: TGTGCCAGCAGTTACGGTTCCGGGGGCGGAGAGACCCAGTACTTC.

CDR3 sequence reads: CASSAYGTVNTEAFF. Written as DNA, the CDR3 is TGTGCCAGCAGCGCATACGGGACAGTGAACACTGAAGCTTTCTTT. This chain uses TRBV9 with TRBJ1-1; 7 nucleotides match TRBD1. The CDR3 totals 15 residues. Per the germline V gene, CDR1 is SGDLS and CDR2 is YYNGEE. Trimming at V came to 3 bases and at J to 0 bases, leaving 5 bases not matched to a gene.

The chain carries TRBV4-1 and TRBJ2-7; no definite D call. This CDR3 contains 11 residues. Trimming pared 5 bases from V and 0 bases from J, leaving 2 bases between. The germline V gene has CDR1 MGHRA and CDR2 YSYEKL. CDR3 region: CASSVSYEQYF. Here the CDR3 DNA reads TGCGCCAGCAGCGTCTCCTACGAGCAGTACTTC.

This rearrangement joins TRBV9 to TRBJ1-1; D not resolved. Per germline, CDR1 SGDLS and CDR2 YYNGEE. The CDR3 has 13 amino acids. V lost 0 bases and J lost 1, with 4 bases in between. CDR3 DNA sequence: TGTGCCAGCAGCGTAGCGGGGAACACTGAAGCTTTCTTT. Its protein product is CASSVAGNTEAFF.

This chain links TRBV9 with TRBJ1-5, with TRBD1 as a possible D gene (5 bases). Trimming stripped 0 bases from V and 6 bases from J, with 7 bases between. The CDR3 has 13 amino acids. CDR1 is SGDLS and CDR2 is YYNGEE in the germline V gene. The CDR3 spells CASSVGGTQPQHF. CDR3 nucleotides: TGTGCCAGCAGCGTAGGGGGGACTCAGCCCCAGCATTTT.

The table lists this clone with a count of one. The CDR3 protein is CASSPGRAGANVLTF. CDR3 in DNA: TGTGCCAGCAGTCCGGGAAGGGCTGGGGCCAACGTCCTGACTTTC. V is TRBV7-9 and J is TRBJ2-6, with D maybe TRBD2 (5 bases). V was cut by 6 bases and J by 2 bases, with 11 bases left in between. The CDR3 runs 15 residues. Germline V gene sequence: CDR1 SEHNR, CDR2 FQNEAQ (reference sequence).

CDR3 sequence: CASSRVVLGTDTQYF. The DNA for the CDR3 is TGCGCCAGCAGCCGAGTTGTGTTGGGCACAGATACGCAGTATTTT. This chain connects TRBV4-1 to TRBJ2-3; D not certain. The CDR3 has 15 amino acids. Germline V lookup: CDR1 MGHRA, CDR2 YSYEKL. V was clipped by 4 bases and J by 1 base, with 12 bases between them.

V gene TRBV9 combines with J gene TRBJ2-4; 8 bases align to TRBD1. Germline loops: CDR1 SGDLS, CDR2 YYNGEE. This CDR3 contains 14 residues. The V and J ends lost 4 bases and 4 bases, in that order; junction bases with no gene match: 4. The CDR3 here is CASSPRTGKNIQYF. In DNA, the CDR3 is TGTGCCAGCAGCCCCCGGACAGGGAAAAACATTCAGTACTTC.

The chain recombines TRBV6-4 with TRBJ2-1; D is undetermined. CDR1 and CDR2 from the germline V gene are MRHNA and SNTAGT. Trimming took 0 bases from V and 5 from J, leaving 5 bases between them. The length of the CDR3 is 13 residues. The CDR3 region has the DNA TGTGCCAGCAGTGACTCCCGCCACAATGAGCAGTTCTTC. It encodes CASSDSRHNEQFF.

J is TRBJ1-4 and V is TRBV30; no clear D. The CDR3 totals 13 residues. V lost 4 bases to trimming and J lost 3 bases, with 9 bases between them. The V gene's germline CDR1 is GTSNPN and CDR2 SVGIG (reference sequence). CDR3 sequence reads: CAWNSGSNEKLFF. CDR3 nucleotide sequence: TGTGCCTGGAATTCCGGGTCTAATGAAAAACTGTTTTTT.

This clone is a singleton in its sample. The chain uses TRBV12-5 and TRBJ2-1; 11 bases align to TRBD2. This CDR3 contains 15 residues. With V trimmed by 5 bases and J by 3 bases, 3 bases remained unmatched. CDR1 is LGHNT, CDR2 FRNRAP, per germline. CDR3 sequence (DNA): TGTGCTAGTGGTCCCACTAGCGGGGGCTACAATGAGCAGTTCTTC. This codes for CASGPTSGGYNEQFF.

V usage is TRBV27 and J usage is TRBJ2-5; 7 bases fit TRBD2. After removal of 3 bases from V and 11 bases from J, the junction contained 18 bases not matched to a gene. CDR1 is MNHEY, CDR2 SMNVEV, per germline (reference sequence). CDR3 length equals 16 residues. The CDR3 spells CASSFTSLGEGFSQYF. For the CDR3, the DNA is TGTGCCAGCAGTTTCACCAGTTTGGGGGAGGGCTTTTCACAGTACTTC.

The V gene is TRBV9, the J gene TRBJ1-3; D remains ambiguous. V dropped 7 bases and J dropped 4 bases, with 9 bases sitting between them. CDR1 is SGDLS and CDR2 is YYNGEE in the germline V gene. The CDR3 is made up of 12 amino acids. The CDR3 is CASRGVGNTIYF. In DNA form, the CDR3 reads TGTGCCAGCCGTGGGGTCGGAAACACCATATATTTT.

This chain joins TRBV7-6 and TRBJ1-4; D is perhaps TRBD1 (5 bases). The V end was cut by 5 bases, the J end by 12 bases, with 19 bases between. Germline loops: CDR1 SGHVS, CDR2 FNYEAQ. This CDR3 is built from 14 residues. DNA for the CDR3: TGTGCCAGCAGCCAGTGGGGGGATGGGACGGAACTGTTTTTT. This codes for CASSQWGDGTELFF.

This sequence joins TRBV5-6 and TRBJ2-5; D call uncertain. Germline loops: CDR1 SGHDT, CDR2 YYEEEE. V lost 1 base, J lost 4 bases, and 2 bases lay in between. The CDR3 length is 11 residues. Here the CDR3 reads CASSLRETQYF. DNA for the CDR3: TGTGCCAGCAGCTTGCGAGAGACCCAGTACTTC.

The V and J genes are TRBV27 and TRBJ1-2; TRBD1 aligns across 8 bases. Trimming took 6 bases from V and 8 from J; bases not matched to a gene: 14. Germline V gene sequence: CDR1 MNHEY, CDR2 SMNVEV (reference sequence). The CDR3 contains 15 residues. The CDR3 here is CASRSAEGQGGGYTF. The DNA of the CDR3 is TGTGCCAGCAGATCGGCAGAAGGACAGGGTGGCGGCTACACCTTC.

This sequence joins TRBV14 and TRBJ1-1; no clear D. The CDR3 has 12 amino acids. The germline V gene has CDR1 SGHDN and CDR2 FVKESK. Trimming took off 3 bases at V and 8 bases at J, with 10 bases between the two ends. The CDR3 nucleotides are TGTGCCAGCAGCCAGTATAACGACGAAGCTTTCTTT. Translating it yields CASSQYNDEAFF.

This chain joins TRBV5-5 and TRBJ2-7, with D perhaps TRBD1 or TRBD2 (5 bases each). The CDR3 consists of 13 residues. Germline CDR1 reads SGHKS; CDR2 reads YYEKEE (reference sequence). V lost 5 bases and J lost 2, with 11 bases in between. The CDR3 loop is CASRGDLTYEQYF. The CDR3 nucleotides are TGTGCCAGCAGAGGGGACCTTACCTACGAGCAGTACTTC.

V gene TRBV5-4 combines with J gene TRBJ2-1; 8 bases agree with TRBD2. In germline, CDR1 is SGHNT, CDR2 YYREEE (reference sequence). The CDR3 runs to 15 residues. V lost 4 bases, J lost 12 bases, and 15 bases stayed unmatched. The CDR3 DNA reads TGTGCCAGCAGCCGCCCAGGAGGGCGGGAGGTGGCGCAGTTCTTC. Protein product: CASSRPGGREVAQFF.

The chain's CDR3 is CASSRGNQPQHF. The CDR3 nucleotides are TGTGCCAGCAGCCGCGGCAATCAGCCCCAGCATTTT. The chain employs TRBV25-1 and TRBJ1-5; D is undetermined. The CDR3 has 12 amino acids. CDR1 MGHDK and CDR2 SYGVNS come from the germline V gene. V shed 6 bases and J shed 2 bases, with 5 bases lying between them.

The chain is built from TRBV4-1 and TRBJ2-7, with D perhaps TRBD1 or TRBD2 (5 bases each). The CDR3 totals 15 residues. CDR1 and CDR2 (germline): MGHRA, YSYEKL. V lost 0 bases to trimming and J lost 4 bases, with 13 bases between them. The CDR3 DNA sequence: TGCGCCAGCAGCCAAGACCGGGACCTCCTTTACGAGCAGTACTTC. Its translation is CASSQDRDLLYEQYF.

V is TRBV9 and J is TRBJ1-5, with 12 bases matching TRBD1. The CDR3 totals 15 residues. CDR1 and CDR2 from the germline V gene are SGDLS and YYNGEE. The junction had 6 bases not matched to a gene; V was cut back by 4 bases and J by 7 bases. CDR3 sequence: CASSQGTGGVQPQHF. The CDR3, as DNA: TGTGCCAGCAGCCAAGGGACAGGGGGCGTGCAGCCCCAGCATTTT.

The V call is TRBV18, the J call TRBJ1-2, with D maybe TRBD1 (5 bases). The V gene lost 6 bases and the J gene lost 1 base, with 9 bases spanning the gap. The CDR3 totals 13 residues. CDR1 is KGHSH, CDR2 LQKENI, per germline. CDR3 coding DNA: TGTGCCAGCTCTCTCCAGGGTAACTATGGCTACACCTTC. This encodes CASSLQGNYGYTF.